These T cell receptor beta chains were read from a single sample in a study of neurological immune-mediated disorders. One entry per CDR3 protein, called by TCRdb with MiXCR from the 5' RACE reads. The sample lists under 85,000 distinct CDR3 sequences, over 12% occurring once. Sequenced sample: PBMCs. The receptors come from a woman aged 45-60 years in good health. Each CDR3 is given with its conserved first and last residue. D genes are given only for firm matches. Clone size is shown for a subset of rows, as once, few, many or a class of expanded clone.

d_call	v_call	j_call	clone_size	cdr3_length	cdr3_aa
-	TRBV28	TRBJ2-4	many	16	CASRGWGASGLDIQYF
TRBD2	TRBV5-1	TRBJ2-1	many	14	CASSFGGSLNEQFF
-	TRBV3-1	TRBJ2-1	many	15	CASSQDPGIYNEQFF
-	TRBV20-1	TRBJ1-3	-	14	CSARPWIGGNTIYF
TRBD2	TRBV7-6	TRBJ2-1	many	17	CASSSGLAGGLANEQFF
-	TRBV18	TRBJ2-7	-	13	CASSPLDFDEQYF
-	TRBV10-3	TRBJ1-5	many	16	CAISESSSGLGQPQHF
-	TRBV14	TRBJ1-5	many	16	CASSQDANFSNQPQHF
-	TRBV7-2	TRBJ2-3	many	15	CASSLVRLGADTQYF
TRBD1	TRBV12-3/TRBV12-4	TRBJ2-4	many	17	CASSLEDLLGQGDIQYF
-	TRBV5-1	TRBJ2-6	-	15	CATLDRLSGANVLTF
-	TRBV11-2	TRBJ2-1	many	17	CASSPLSTGGPYNEQFF